This record covers a single T cell receptor beta chain. Germline loops: CDR1 LGHDT, CDR2 YNNKEL (reference sequence). The CDR3 sequence is 15 residues long. V gave up 4 bases and J gave up 6 bases, with 13 bases separating them. The source of the sample is a study of blood T cell repertoires in COVID-19. Study-wide background: PBMCs, B-cell-depleted T cells, or T cells provided the cDNA or gDNA that made up the material.

The authors' processing: Amplification of reference gene primers was used by the study to estimate nucleated cell counts. Here immunoSEQ multiplex PCR was the method, and the copy in TCRdb shows in-frame clones only, minus some. V and J calls and clone size are as listed in that table; D and trimming were resolved from the DNA. The repertoire holds some 350,000 clones, with approximately 89% as singletons. This TCR derives from a woman aged 18-35 years who had recovered from COVID-19. The gene calls are TRBV3-1 (or the pseudogene TRBV3-2) and TRBJ1-6; D may be TRBD1 (6 bases). The sample consisted of peripheral blood. The CDR3 is CASSPSVGANSPLHF. The CDR3 nucleotides read TGTGCCAGCAGCCCCTCGGTGGGGGCTAATTCACCCCTCCACTTT.